This TCR beta chain originates from a study of regulatory T cells in long-lasting Graves disease. Study context: Over-5-year antithyroid drug use with positive TSH receptor antibodies defined persistent Graves' disease in the study.

This clonotype was observed at least ten times. The CDR3 is 13 residues long. V was shortened by 6 bases and J by 0 bases, with 12 bases between the two germline ends. In germline, CDR1 is DFQATT, CDR2 SNEGSKA (reference sequence). Time point specified: persistent/refractory GD, antithyroid drugs over 5 years with positive TRAb. The TCR library used RNA extracted from PBMCs. Library construction for TCR beta used iRepertoire HTBI primers and Arm-PCR of CDR3 regions. How the authors handled the data: Overall, samples carried around 68 TRBV and more than 13 TRBJ segments. One entry per CDR3 protein, called by TCRdb with MiXCR from the multiplex PCR reads. It is TCRdb's table, rather than the study itself, that gives the V and J calls and clone size. The sample lists about 470,000 distinct CDR3 sequences; around 21% were seen once.

The source is a female donor with Graves disease. This specimen was peripheral blood mononuclear cells (PBMCs), taken when the disease was refractory, from a patient treated with antithyroid drugs. The chain carries TRBV20-1 and TRBJ2-7; D ambiguous. CDR3 in DNA: TGCAGTGCCTCACCGGAGACCTCCTACGAGCAGTACTTC. Translating gives CSASPETSYEQYF.